This entry lists 18 T cell receptor beta chains sequenced from one sample in a study of Ad26.COV2.S vaccination and SARS-CoV-2 variants. Treatment specified: some 19 received Ad26.COV2.S at low or high dose, single or two shots; about 5 received placebo; per-sample allocation not given. Material that was analyzed had been drawn on day 63 after the first vaccine or placebo injection. The method was immunoSEQ multiplex PCR; TCRdb's version includes in-frame clones alone and lacks a portion of them. The sample records some 290,000 clones, about 86% being singletons. This specimen was peripheral blood, taken in a trial of Ad26.COV2.S vaccine versus placebo. The origin of the receptors is a person between 18 and 65 years old who received the Ad26.COV2.S COVID-19 vaccine or a placebo.

This clone showed up many times. The gene calls are TRBV5-1 and TRBJ2-7; 13 bases are shared with TRBD2. This CDR3 comprises 17 residues. Losses at the gene ends were 4 bases for V and 6 bases for J; bases not matched to a gene: 13. CDR1 and CDR2 from the germline V gene are SGHRS and YFSETQ. The CDR3 nucleotides read TGCGCCAGCAGCGCGACGACCGGGACTAGCGGGATGGGCGAGCAGTACTTC. Its translation: CASSATTGTSGMGEQYF. The variable domain in full, completed from reference TRBV5-1 and TRBJ2-7, reads KAGVTQTPRYLIKTRGQQVTLSCSPISGHRSVSWYQQTPGQGLQFLFEYFSETQRNKGNFPGRFSGRQFSNSRSEMNVSTLELGDSALYLCASSATTGTSGMGEQYFGPGTRLTVT.

V is TRBV7-2 and J is TRBJ1-1, with D hard to call. The CDR3 length is 16 residues. V lost 1 base, J lost 0 bases, and 12 bases lay in between. In germline, CDR1 is SGHTA, CDR2 FQGNSA. Here the CDR3 DNA reads TGTGCCAGCAGCTTAGGGGTAGGACTCATGAACACTGAAGCTTTCTTT. It yields the protein CASSLGVGLMNTEAFF.

The chain links TRBV6-2 or TRBV6-3 to TRBJ2-3; tentative D call: TRBD2 (5 bases). The ends were cut back, 0 bases at V and 0 bases at J, with 7 bases in the middle. In germline, CDR1 is MNHEY, CDR2 SVGEGT. CDR3 length: 15 amino acids. CDR3 sequence (DNA): TGTGCCAGCAGTTACTCGAGGGCCAGCACAGATACGCAGTATTTT. Translation: CASSYSRASTDTQYF.

The rearrangement uses TRBV4-3 and TRBJ2-1, with D possibly TRBD2 on 5 matching bases. The CDR3 contains 15 residues. CDR1 and CDR2 from the germline V gene are LGHNA and YSLEER. Trimming took off 0 bases at V and 6 bases at J, with 12 bases between the two ends. CDR3 loop: CASSQEGLAVNEQFF. CDR3 sequence (DNA): TGCGCCAGCAGCCAAGAAGGGCTAGCCGTCAATGAGCAGTTCTTC.

The chain uses TRBV3-1 (or the pseudogene TRBV3-2) and TRBJ2-3, with 10 positions matching TRBD2. Trimming took 0 bases from V and 2 from J; bases not matched to a gene: 5. Germline assignment: CDR1 LGHDT and CDR2 YNNKEL (reference sequence). CDR3 size: 17 residues. The CDR3 DNA sequence: TGTGCCAGCAGCCAAGATCTAGCGGGGGCCATCACAGATACGCAGTATTTT. Translated, it gives CASSQDLAGAITDTQYF.

The chain uses TRBV5-6 and TRBJ1-6, with 7 positions matching TRBD1. The CDR3 is 16 residues long. V lost 4 bases, J lost 0 bases, and 4 bases stayed unmatched. Looked up from germline, CDR1 is SGHDT and CDR2 is YYEEEE. The CDR3 loop is CASSPGGNSYNSPLHF. CDR3 coding DNA: TGTGCCAGCAGCCCAGGGGGGAACTCCTATAATTCACCCCTCCACTTT.

The chain combines TRBV5-4 with TRBJ1-4; D is possibly TRBD1 (6 bases). CDR1 and CDR2 (germline): SGHNT, YYREEE (reference sequence). The CDR3 spans 17 residues. The V and J ends lost 1 base and 4 bases respectively, with 17 bases between them. Written as DNA, the CDR3 is TGTGCCAGCAGCTTGTCGGGCCGGGGGCGAAGTAATGAAAAACTGTTTTTT. It specifies CASSLSGRGRSNEKLFF.

V is TRBV7-8 and J is TRBJ1-3; D uncertain. The germline gives CDR1 SGHVS, CDR2 FQNEAQ. The length of the CDR3 is 18 residues. With 4 bases removed from V and 6 bases from J, the gap between germline ends came to 25 bases. CDR3 in DNA: TGTGCCAGCAGCTCCGCAGCCCCCCTGACACTTATACCAAACACCATATATTTT. It yields the protein CASSSAAPLTLIPNTIYF.

This chain links TRBV5-1 with TRBJ1-2; D ambiguous. Germline V lookup: CDR1 SGHRS, CDR2 YFSETQ. Trimming cost V 2 bases and J 4 bases, with 9 bases left between them. The CDR3 spans 13 residues. The CDR3 DNA follows: TGCGCCAGCAGCTTAGAGAAAGGCTATGGCTACACCTTC. Its protein product is CASSLEKGYGYTF.

The chain has TRBV5-1 and TRBJ2-1, with D perhaps being TRBD1 or TRBD2 (6 bases each). From germline, CDR1 is SGHRS and CDR2 YFSETQ. Trimming stripped 4 bases from V and 15 bases from J, with 14 bases between. This CDR3 region has 11 residues. The CDR3 DNA reads TGCGCCAGCAGCCCCGGGGGCCGTCGGTTCTTC. This codes for CASSPGGRRFF.

The chain employs TRBV19 and TRBJ1-5; maybe TRBD1 (5 bases). The CDR3 extends over 16 amino acids. The V and J ends lost 7 bases and 5 bases respectively, with 21 bases between them. Germline values: CDR1 LNHDA, CDR2 SQIVND (reference sequence). DNA of the CDR3: TGTGCCAGTATGGTCGCAGGGATACTTAGGGATCAGCCCCAGCATTTT. It yields the protein CASMVAGILRDQPQHF.

This chain connects TRBV7-6 to TRBJ2-5, with unresolved D. V lost 5 bases and J lost 2, with 12 bases in between. The germline V gene has CDR1 SGHVS and CDR2 FNYEAQ. The CDR3 has 14 residues. The DNA for the CDR3 is TGTGCCAGCAGCATGACTGGCGGTCAAGAGACCCAGTACTTC. It translates to CASSMTGGQETQYF.

The chain links TRBV7-2 to TRBJ2-1, with D perhaps assigned TRBD1 or TRBD2 (7 bases each). This CDR3 contains 15 residues. Trimming cost V 5 bases and J 6 bases, with 17 bases left between them. Per germline, CDR1 SGHTA and CDR2 FQGNSA. CDR3 in amino acids: CASSRTRGGTNEQFF. Here the CDR3 DNA reads TGTGCCAGCAGCAGAACCAGGGGGGGGACCAATGAGCAGTTCTTC.

The genes are TRBV15 and TRBJ1-3; 9 positions agree with TRBD1. Germline values: CDR1 LNHNV, CDR2 YYDKDF (reference sequence). The CDR3 runs to 16 residues. After removal of 6 bases from V and 1 base from J, the junction contained 7 bases not matched to a gene. Here the CDR3 reads CATREDRGLSGNTIYF. The CDR3 coding sequence is TGTGCCACCAGAGAAGACAGGGGGTTATCTGGAAACACCATATATTTT.

The chain carries TRBV5-1 and TRBJ1-6; TRBD1 agrees at 9 bases. With V trimmed by 1 base and J by 10 bases, 12 bases remained unmatched. The CDR3 is made up of 17 amino acids. The germline V gene encodes CDR1 SGHRS and CDR2 YFSETQ. The CDR3 DNA is TGCGCCAGCAGCTTGCTGTTGCTGGGACAGGGTGAATCACCCCTCCACTTT. It yields the protein CASSLLLLGQGESPLHF.

As for this clone: Other DNA variants within this sample encode the same CDR3. V and J are TRBV30 and TRBJ1-3; a possible D gene is TRBD1 (6 bases). Trimming stripped 2 bases from V and 0 bases from J, with 8 bases between. Germline V lookup: CDR1 GTSNPN, CDR2 SVGIG (reference sequence). This CDR3 spans 14 amino acids. Here the CDR3 DNA reads TGTGCCTGGAGTACAGGGACCTCTGGAAACACCATATATTTT. Amino acid sequence: CAWSTGTSGNTIYF.

In its sample, this clone ranks as medium-sized. The chain has TRBV7-9 and TRBJ2-1, with TRBD2 matching over 10 bases. There are 15 residues in the CDR3. CDR1 is SEHNR and CDR2 is FQNEAQ in the germline V gene (reference sequence). Trimming at V came to 5 bases and at J to 4 bases, leaving 5 bases not matched to a gene. The CDR3 DNA follows: TGTGCCAGCAGCCTCGGACTAGCGGAATACAATGAGCAGTTCTTC. Amino acid sequence: CASSLGLAEYNEQFF.

The V and J genes are TRBV7-6 and TRBJ2-3; TRBD2 matches at 11 bases. CDR1 is SGHVS and CDR2 is FNYEAQ in the germline V gene. V was clipped by 2 bases and J by 1 base; unmatched bases: 5. The CDR3 is made up of 17 amino acids. CDR3 in amino acids: CASSLIISGGGTDTQYF. The CDR3 DNA is TGTGCCAGCAGCTTAATAATTAGCGGGGGGGGCACAGATACGCAGTATTTT.